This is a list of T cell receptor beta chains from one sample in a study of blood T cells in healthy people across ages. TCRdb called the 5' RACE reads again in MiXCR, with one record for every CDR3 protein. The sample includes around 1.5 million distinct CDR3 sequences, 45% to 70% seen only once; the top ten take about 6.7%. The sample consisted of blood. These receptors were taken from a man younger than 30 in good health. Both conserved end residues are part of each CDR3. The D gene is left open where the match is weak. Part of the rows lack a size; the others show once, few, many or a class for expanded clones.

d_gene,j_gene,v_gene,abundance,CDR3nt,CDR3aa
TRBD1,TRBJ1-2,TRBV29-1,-,TGCAGCGTTGTAGTGGTAACAGACAGGGCGAGAAGCGGAGACTATGGCTACACCTTC,CSVVVVTDRARSGDYGYTF
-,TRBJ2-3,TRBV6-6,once,TGTGCCAGCACCGAGCGCGTGGTGATGGGCACAGATACGCAGTATTTT,CASTERVVMGTDTQYF
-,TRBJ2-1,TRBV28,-,TGTGCCAGCACCGAGAGGGCTCTACTGCTGCCGGGAAACAATGAGCAGTTCTTC,CASTERALLLPGNNEQFF
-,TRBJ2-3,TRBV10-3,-,TGTGCCATCGGGGCGGACACAGATACGCAGTATTTT,CAIGADTDTQYF
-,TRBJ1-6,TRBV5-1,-,TGCGCCAGCAGGCAAGGAGCAGGGGATAATTCACCCCTCCACTTT,CASRQGAGDNSPLHF
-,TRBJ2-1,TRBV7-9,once,TGTGCCAGCAGCCCAGACGGGAAAACCTACAATGAGCAGTTCTTC,CASSPDGKTYNEQFF
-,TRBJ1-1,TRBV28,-,TGTGCCAGCAGTAGGGCGGTGGAGAGGGCTTTCTTT,CASSRAVERAFF
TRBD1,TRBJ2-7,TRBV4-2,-,TGTGCCAGCAGCCAACTGTTAGCCGGGACAGCCTCCTACGAGCAGTACTTC,CASSQLLAGTASYEQYF
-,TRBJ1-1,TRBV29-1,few,TGCAGCGTTGAACCTGGGAAGTATGAAGCTTTCTTT,CSVEPGKYEAFF
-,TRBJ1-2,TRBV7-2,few,TGTGCCAGCAGCCAACCAGTCGGACTTAACTATGGCTACACCTTC,CASSQPVGLNYGYTF
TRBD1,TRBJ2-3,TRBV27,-,TGTGCCGCCAGGGACAGGGGTCTTACAGATACGCAGTATTTT,CAARDRGLTDTQYF
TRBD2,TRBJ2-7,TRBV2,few,TGTGCCAGCAGTTTAGCGGGAGATCCCTACGAGCAGTACTTC,CASSLAGDPYEQYF
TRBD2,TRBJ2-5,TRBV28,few,TGTGCCAACGCAGAGCGGGGCCGTACGGAGGATGAAGAGACCCAGTACTTC,CANAERGRTEDEETQYF
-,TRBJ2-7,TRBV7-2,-,TGTGCCAGCAGGGAGCAGGGGCCATCCTACGAGCAGTACTTC,CASREQGPSYEQYF
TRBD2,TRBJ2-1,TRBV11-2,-,TGTGCCAGCAGCTCAATGGGGAGGGAGAATGAGCAGTTCTTC,CASSSMGRENEQFF
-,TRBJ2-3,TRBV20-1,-,TGCAGTGCGCCGACAGGAGCGAAGGATACGCAGTATTTT,CSAPTGAKDTQYF
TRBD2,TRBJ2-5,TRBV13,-,TGTGCCAGCAGCTCCGGGACTAGATACTACGAGCTGTACTTC,CASSSGTRYYELYF
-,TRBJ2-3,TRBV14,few,TGTGCCAGCAGCCTGACATACACAGATACGCAGTATTTT,CASSLTYTDTQYF
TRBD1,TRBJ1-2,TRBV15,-,TGTGCCACCAGCGGCCAGGGGGGTTATGGCTACACCTTC,CATSGQGGYGYTF
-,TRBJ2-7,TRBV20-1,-,TGCAGTACTAGAGTCCCCCAAGGCGAGCAGTACTTC,CSTRVPQGEQYF
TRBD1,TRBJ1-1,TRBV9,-,TGTGCCAGCAGCCCCGGACAGGGTTTACTAGAAGCTTTCTTT,CASSPGQGLLEAFF
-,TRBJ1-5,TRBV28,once,TGTGCCAGCAGTGCAGACCAGCCCCAGCATTTT,CASSADQPQHF
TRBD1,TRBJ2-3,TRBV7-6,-,TGTGCCAGCAGCTTAACAGGGGGGAGGTCCCCAGATACGCAGTATTTT,CASSLTGGRSPDTQYF
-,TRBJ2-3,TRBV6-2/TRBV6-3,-,TGTGCCAGCAGTGCCGACTGGGAGACGCAGTATTTT,CASSADWETQYF
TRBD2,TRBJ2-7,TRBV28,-,TGTGCCAGCCAGGGGTACCTAAGCGGGAGGGCCACTATCTACGAGCAGTACTTC,CASQGYLSGRATIYEQYF
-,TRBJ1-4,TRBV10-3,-,TGTGCCATCAGTGAGAGCAGGGGACTGGAAAAACTGTTTTTT,CAISESRGLEKLFF
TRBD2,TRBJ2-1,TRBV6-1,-,TGTGCCAGCAGTGAAGCGGGGACTAACTCCTACAATGAGCAGTTCTTC,CASSEAGTNSYNEQFF
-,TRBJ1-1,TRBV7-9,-,TGTGCCAGCAGCCCCCGGGGAGATGGAGGAACTGAAGCTTTCTTT,CASSPRGDGGTEAFF
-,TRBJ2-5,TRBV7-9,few,TGTGCCAGCAGCTTAGGCCTTGGGGAAAAGACCCAGTACTTC,CASSLGLGEKTQYF
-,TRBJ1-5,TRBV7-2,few,TGTGCCAGCAGCTTAGCAGGTGGCGGTCAGCCCCAGCATTTT,CASSLAGGGQPQHF
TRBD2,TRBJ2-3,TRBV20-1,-,TGCAGTGCTAGAAGGAGCGGGATACGAAATACGCAGTATTTT,CSARRSGIRNTQYF
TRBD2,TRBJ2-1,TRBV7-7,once,TGTGCTAGCAGCTTGACTAGCGGGGCGGGAAATGAGCAGTTCTTC,CASSLTSGAGNEQFF
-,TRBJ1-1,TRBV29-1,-,TGCAGCGTTCCTAAGGGCACTGAAGCTTTCTTT,CSVPKGTEAFF
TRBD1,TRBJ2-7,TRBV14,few,TGTGCCAGCAGCCCGGACAGGGGAGTTGGCTACGAGCAGTACTTC,CASSPDRGVGYEQYF
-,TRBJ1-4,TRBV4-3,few,TGCGCCAGCAGCCAAGATCTGGGGTCCCAGGGAACTGAAAAACTGTTTTTT,CASSQDLGSQGTEKLFF
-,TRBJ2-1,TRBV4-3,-,TGCGCCAGCAGCCAAGCCCCCCAGGTCGGCAATGAGCAGTTCTTC,CASSQAPQVGNEQFF
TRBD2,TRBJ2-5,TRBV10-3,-,TGTGCCATCAGTGACCCCTCCGGGACTAACGGACAAGAGACCCAGTACTTT,CAISDPSGTNGQETQYF
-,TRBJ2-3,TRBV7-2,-,TGTGCCAGCAGCCCCAAGCGGGCGGGAGATACGCAGTATTTT,CASSPKRAGDTQYF
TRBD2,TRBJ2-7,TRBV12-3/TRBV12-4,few,TGTGCCAGCAGTCTCCGACTAGCGGGGAGGGCTACCTACGAGCAGTACTTC,CASSLRLAGRATYEQYF
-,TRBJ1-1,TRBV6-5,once,TGTGCCAGCAGATACTCCTGGGGGGGCAACACTGAAGCTTTCTTT,CASRYSWGGNTEAFF
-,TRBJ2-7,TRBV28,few,TGTGCCAGCAGTATTGGCCGGGGCTCATCCTACGAGCAGTACTTC,CASSIGRGSSYEQYF
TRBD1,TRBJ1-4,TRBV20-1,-,TGCAGTGCGCCAGCAGGACAGGCTGAAAAACTGTTTTTT,CSAPAGQAEKLFF
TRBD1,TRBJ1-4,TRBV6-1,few,TGTGCCAGCAGTGAACCGGGACAGGGGAGGGAAAAACTGTTTTTT,CASSEPGQGREKLFF
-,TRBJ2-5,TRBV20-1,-,TGCAGTGCTAGATGGTTGGCAGGGGAAGAGACCCAGTACTTC,CSARWLAGEETQYF
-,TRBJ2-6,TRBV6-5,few,TGTGCCAGCAGTTACTCTGGGACCACTGGGGCCAACGTCCTGACTTTC,CASSYSGTTGANVLTF
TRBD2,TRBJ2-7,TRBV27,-,TGTGCCAGCAGTGATGTTTCGCCTAGCGGGTTTCTATATGGGGGCTACGAGCAGTACTTC,CASSDVSPSGFLYGGYEQYF
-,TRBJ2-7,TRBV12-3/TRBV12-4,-,TGTGCCAGCAGCGAGACAGTGAATGCTCGTACGTACTTC,CASSETVNARTYF
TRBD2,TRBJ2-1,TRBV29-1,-,TGCAGCGCTGGGACTAGACTACACAATGAGCAGTTCTTC,CSAGTRLHNEQFF
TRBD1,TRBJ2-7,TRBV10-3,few,TGTGCCATCAGTGGAGGACAGGGGGCGGACGAGCAGTACTTC,CAISGGQGADEQYF
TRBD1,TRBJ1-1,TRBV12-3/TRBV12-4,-,TGTGCCAGCACTCCAGGGAACAAGGGGGCGCGGAACACTGAAGCTTTCTTT,CASTPGNKGARNTEAFF
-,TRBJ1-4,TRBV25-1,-,TGTGCCAGCAGTGACATGAGGGCCTCGGTTGAAAAACTGTTTTTT,CASSDMRASVEKLFF
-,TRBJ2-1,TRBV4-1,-,TGCGCCAGCAGCCAGCTTCCAGGGGTAAGCCCTTACAATGAGCAGTTCTTC,CASSQLPGVSPYNEQFF
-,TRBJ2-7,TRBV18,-,TGTGCCAGCTCTCATCAGAGGGCCCGATCCTACGAGCAGTACTTC,CASSHQRARSYEQYF
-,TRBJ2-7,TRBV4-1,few,TGCGCCAGCAGCCAAAGGCAGGCCAGAACCTACGAGCAGTACTTC,CASSQRQARTYEQYF
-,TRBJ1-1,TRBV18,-,TGTGCCAGCTCACCGCGACAGGTTTTTGCTGAAGCTTTCTTT,CASSPRQVFAEAFF
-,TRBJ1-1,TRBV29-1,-,TGCAGCGTTGGACAGGCCAACACTGAAGCTTTCTTT,CSVGQANTEAFF
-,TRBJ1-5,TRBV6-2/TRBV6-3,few,TGTGCCAGCAGCCAACTAAACAATCAGCCCCAGCATTTT,CASSQLNNQPQHF
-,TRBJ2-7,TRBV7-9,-,TGTGCCAGCAGCCAATACTCCTACGAGCAGTACTTC,CASSQYSYEQYF
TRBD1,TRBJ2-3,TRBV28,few,TGTGCCAGCAGTTTGGGACAGGTCACAGATACGCAGTATTTT,CASSLGQVTDTQYF
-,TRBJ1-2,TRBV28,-,TGTGCCAGCATCGAGCCCGGGACGCCCTATGGCTACACCTTC,CASIEPGTPYGYTF